Listed below are T cell receptor beta chains from one sample, sequenced in a study of T cells in Graves' hyperthyroidism and ophthalmopathy. TCRdb re-called the multiplex PCR reads through MiXCR, storing one row per CDR3 protein. Among about 640,000 distinct CDR3 sequences, around 21% were seen once, and the ten largest hold roughly a third. The sequenced sample was blood. These receptors were taken from a man aged 25-45 years with Graves' ophthalmopathy. Each CDR3 is given without its conserved first and last residue.

13	TRBV3-1	TRBJ1-1	ASSPKGRRDTEAF
12	TRBV28	TRBJ2-3	ASSSSQSTDTQY
16	TRBV27	TRBJ2-1	ASSGATRKRVGYNEQF
14	TRBV2	TRBJ2-6	ASSVDRGPGANVLT
14	TRBV20-1	TRBJ1-5	SARDSRILSNQPQH
12	TRBV3-1	TRBJ2-7	ASSPSGGTYEQY
13	TRBV6-1	TRBJ1-2	ASSVGGPPDYGYT
9	TRBV20-1	TRBJ2-3	SAKVADTQY
14	TRBV28	TRBJ1-5	ASSFFGREGGQPQH
13	TRBV2	TRBJ1-3	ASRLMGNSGNTIY
13	TRBV27	TRBJ2-1	ASRRGRSTYNEQF
15	TRBV4-3	TRBJ1-2	ASSQEHPRTGGRGYT
14	TRBV6-1	TRBJ1-1	ASPQGAHGGTTEAF
14	TRBV11-2	TRBJ2-1	ASSAAGTSGYNEQF
11	TRBV6-1	TRBJ1-1	ASTTQPNTEAL
15	TRBV11-2	TRBJ1-2	ASSLAGSLTGTYGYT
14	TRBV6-1	TRBJ2-2	ASSRRTSENTGELF
11	TRBV20-1	TRBJ1-1	SARQGGNTEAF
11	TRBV14	TRBJ2-2	ASRLGGTGELF
16	TRBV7-3	TRBJ2-7	ASSGRLEAGGLAYEQY
13	TRBV10-3	TRBJ1-4	AISESRQGGEKLF
13	TRBV11-2	TRBJ2-4	ASSPIAGEVNIQY
12	TRBV28	TRBJ2-7	ASSLGTEILWQY
13	TRBV7-2	TRBJ1-4	ASSLVRAGGEKLF
11	TRBV11-2	TRBJ1-6	ASRRDRGSPLH
13	TRBV15	TRBJ2-7	ATSRDRQTLNEQY
11	TRBV4-1	TRBJ1-3	ASSQDRGPTIY
12	TRBV12-3/TRBV12-4	TRBJ2-5	ASSLIGAGETQY
13	TRBV27	TRBJ2-5	ASSLGPGSEETQY
13	TRBV5-4	TRBJ2-1	ASSSGLASYNEQF
12	TRBV27	TRBJ2-3	ASSPLSAPDTQY
11	TRBV10-3	TRBJ2-7	ATVPSDTYEQY
15	TRBV28	TRBJ2-1	ASTVSGYGGSYNEQF
10	TRBV7-9	TRBJ2-1	ASSLALDEQF
14	TRBV4-1	TRBJ2-7	ASSQSPGLEVYEQY